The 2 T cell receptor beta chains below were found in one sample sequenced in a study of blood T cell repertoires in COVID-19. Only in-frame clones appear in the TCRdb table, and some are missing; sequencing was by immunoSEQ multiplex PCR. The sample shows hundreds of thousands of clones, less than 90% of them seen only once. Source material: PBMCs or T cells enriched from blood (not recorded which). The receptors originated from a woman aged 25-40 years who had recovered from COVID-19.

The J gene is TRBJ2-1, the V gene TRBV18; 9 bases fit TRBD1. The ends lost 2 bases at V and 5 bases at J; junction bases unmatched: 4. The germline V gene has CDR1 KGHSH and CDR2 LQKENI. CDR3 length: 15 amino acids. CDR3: CASSPGDRVHNEQFF. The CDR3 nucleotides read TGTGCCAGCTCACCAGGGGACAGGGTCCACAATGAGCAGTTCTTC.

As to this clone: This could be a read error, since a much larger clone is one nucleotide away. Here the CDR3 reads CATSAGIENSPLHF. Written as DNA, the CDR3 is TGTGCCACCAGCGCAGGGATAGAAAATTCACCCCTCCACTTT. The V gene is TRBV15, the J gene TRBJ1-6; TRBD1 might be the D (5 bases). The V and J ends lost 5 bases and 7 bases respectively, with 12 bases between them. The CDR3 totals 14 residues. Germline CDR1 reads LNHNV; CDR2 reads YYDKDF (reference sequence).